This is a list of T cell receptor beta chains from one sample in a study of blood T cell repertoires in COVID-19. The repertoire was sequenced with immunoSEQ multiplex PCR; TCRdb's copy has only in-frame clones and lacks some. This table has 320,000 or so clones, roughly 85% appearing once. Material: PBMCs or T cells enriched from blood (not recorded which). Every receptor here comes from a woman between 25 and 40 years old who had been exposed to COVID-19. The CDR3 runs from the conserved cysteine through the conserved F or W. Fields, in order: clone size, D gene, J gene, V gene, CDR3 protein, CDR3 DNA. The D gene is left open where the match is weak. Rows give clone size only sometimes, using once, few, many, or a class for an expanded clone.

abundance: few
d_gene: TRBD2
j_gene: TRBJ2-2
v_gene: TRBV30
CDR3aa: CAWSSTGGGDWRELFF
CDR3nt: TGTGCCTGGAGCTCTACCGGGGGAGGGGATTGGCGGGAGCTGTTTTTT

abundance: NA
d_gene: NA
j_gene: TRBJ2-7
v_gene: TRBV4-1
CDR3aa: CASSQVAGQSYEQYF
CDR3nt: TGCGCCAGCAGCCAAGTCGCTGGACAGTCCTACGAGCAGTACTTC

abundance: NA
d_gene: TRBD1
j_gene: TRBJ1-2
v_gene: TRBV7-8
CDR3aa: CASSLEGWDRGKRGGYTF
CDR3nt: TGTGCCAGCAGCTTAGAAGGGTGGGACAGGGGGAAGCGGGGTGGCTACACCTTC

abundance: once
d_gene: NA
j_gene: TRBJ2-7
v_gene: TRBV28
CDR3aa: CAGPPGLLEQYF
CDR3nt: TGTGCCGGACCTCCCGGACTCCTCGAGCAGTACTTC

abundance: NA
d_gene: NA
j_gene: TRBJ1-1
v_gene: TRBV9
CDR3aa: CASSVEGRGNTEAFF
CDR3nt: TGTGCCAGCAGCGTTGAGGGGAGGGGGAACACTGAAGCTTTCTTT

abundance: few
d_gene: TRBD1
j_gene: TRBJ1-5
v_gene: TRBV6-6
CDR3aa: CASTYGQGGSNQPQHF
CDR3nt: TGTGCCAGCACCTACGGACAGGGGGGGAGCAATCAGCCCCAGCATTTT

abundance: NA
d_gene: NA
j_gene: TRBJ2-1
v_gene: TRBV7-3
CDR3aa: CASSLTGGRAGNEQFF
CDR3nt: TGTGCCAGCAGCTTAACTGGGGGCAGGGCAGGCAATGAGCAGTTCTTC

abundance: NA
d_gene: TRBD1
j_gene: TRBJ1-6
v_gene: TRBV18
CDR3aa: CASSRRDRDSPLHF
CDR3nt: TGTGCCAGCTCACGAAGGGACAGGGATTCACCCCTCCACTTT

abundance: NA
d_gene: TRBD1
j_gene: TRBJ2-6
v_gene: TRBV5-1
CDR3aa: CASSLVPTGSGANVLTF
CDR3nt: TGCGCCAGCAGCTTGGTACCGACAGGGTCTGGGGCCAACGTCCTGACTTTC

abundance: once
d_gene: TRBD1
j_gene: TRBJ1-2
v_gene: TRBV2
CDR3aa: CASSRTGLGYTF
CDR3nt: TGTGCCAGCAGCCGGACAGGGCTCGGCTACACCTTC

abundance: NA
d_gene: NA
j_gene: TRBJ2-2
v_gene: TRBV3-1/TRBV3-2
CDR3aa: CASSSGLSGELFF
CDR3nt: TGTGCCAGCAGCTCAGGGTTGTCCGGGGAGCTGTTTTTT

abundance: NA
d_gene: TRBD1
j_gene: TRBJ1-6
v_gene: TRBV19
CDR3aa: CASSQTGGRSPLHF
CDR3nt: TGTGCCAGTAGTCAGACAGGGGGACGGTCACCCCTCCACTTT

abundance: NA
d_gene: TRBD1
j_gene: TRBJ2-7
v_gene: TRBV30
CDR3aa: CAWSGGTVTYEQYF
CDR3nt: TGTGCCTGGAGTGGAGGGACAGTTACCTACGAGCAGTACTTC

abundance: NA
d_gene: TRBD1
j_gene: TRBJ2-2
v_gene: TRBV29-1
CDR3aa: CSAFDGDRANTGELFF
CDR3nt: TGCAGCGCATTCGACGGGGACAGGGCGAACACCGGGGAGCTGTTTTTT

abundance: NA
d_gene: NA
j_gene: TRBJ1-5
v_gene: TRBV28
CDR3aa: CASSLKRQPQHF
CDR3nt: TGTGCCAGCAGTTTAAAGAGACAGCCCCAGCATTTT

abundance: NA
d_gene: TRBD2
j_gene: TRBJ2-2
v_gene: TRBV28
CDR3aa: CASSLPRTRRRGELFF
CDR3nt: TGTGCCAGCAGCTTGCCCCGGACTAGGCGGCGTGGGGAGCTGTTTTTT

abundance: NA
d_gene: NA
j_gene: TRBJ1-2
v_gene: TRBV7-2
CDR3aa: CASSSGRMGAHYGYTF
CDR3nt: TGTGCCAGCAGCTCCGGTCGAATGGGGGCGCACTATGGCTACACCTTC

abundance: NA
d_gene: TRBD1
j_gene: TRBJ1-1
v_gene: TRBV27
CDR3aa: CASSVSGGKAFF
CDR3nt: TGTGCCAGCAGTGTATCAGGGGGCAAAGCTTTCTTT

abundance: NA
d_gene: NA
j_gene: TRBJ2-1
v_gene: TRBV4-1
CDR3aa: CASSQGGNRLDNEQFF
CDR3nt: TGCGCCAGCAGCCAAGGCGGCAACAGGTTGGACAATGAGCAGTTCTTC

abundance: NA
d_gene: TRBD1
j_gene: TRBJ2-5
v_gene: TRBV3-1/TRBV3-2
CDR3aa: CASTDRQGAKETQYF
CDR3nt: TGTGCCAGCACCGACCGACAGGGGGCAAAAGAGACCCAGTACTTC

abundance: NA
d_gene: TRBD2
j_gene: TRBJ2-3
v_gene: TRBV3-1/TRBV3-2
CDR3aa: CASSQDWLAGITDTQYF
CDR3nt: TGTGCCAGCAGCCAAGATTGGCTAGCGGGGATCACAGATACGCAGTATTTT

abundance: NA
d_gene: NA
j_gene: TRBJ1-6
v_gene: TRBV5-1
CDR3aa: CASSFTGKSPLHF
CDR3nt: TGCGCCAGCAGCTTCACAGGGAAATCACCCCTCCACTTT

abundance: NA
d_gene: TRBD1
j_gene: TRBJ2-7
v_gene: TRBV15
CDR3aa: CATSRDLGGREQYF
CDR3nt: TGTGCCACCAGCAGAGATCTAGGGGGCAGGGAGCAGTACTTC

abundance: once
d_gene: TRBD1
j_gene: TRBJ1-1
v_gene: TRBV19
CDR3aa: CASRIDRVNTEAFF
CDR3nt: TGTGCCAGTAGGATTGACAGGGTCAACACTGAAGCTTTCTTT

abundance: NA
d_gene: NA
j_gene: TRBJ1-2
v_gene: TRBV4-3
CDR3aa: CASSQDHRVQGYTF
CDR3nt: TGCGCCAGCAGCCAAGATCACAGGGTGCAGGGCTACACCTTC

abundance: NA
d_gene: NA
j_gene: TRBJ2-5
v_gene: TRBV3-1/TRBV3-2
CDR3aa: CASTMVLDQETQYF
CDR3nt: TGTGCCAGCACTATGGTGCTAGACCAAGAGACCCAGTACTTC

abundance: NA
d_gene: TRBD1
j_gene: TRBJ1-1
v_gene: TRBV5-1
CDR3aa: CASSLWDRGWVNTEAFF
CDR3nt: TGCGCCAGCAGCCTATGGGACAGGGGGTGGGTTAACACTGAAGCTTTCTTT

abundance: NA
d_gene: NA
j_gene: TRBJ2-7
v_gene: TRBV9
CDR3aa: CASSVYRGEQYF
CDR3nt: TGTGCCAGCAGCGTTTACCGCGGCGAGCAGTACTTC

abundance: NA
d_gene: NA
j_gene: TRBJ2-2
v_gene: TRBV11-3
CDR3aa: CASSKMGGTGELFF
CDR3nt: TGTGCCAGCAGCAAAATGGGGGGCACCGGGGAGCTGTTTTTT

abundance: NA
d_gene: NA
j_gene: TRBJ2-7
v_gene: TRBV7-2
CDR3aa: CASSRPGEIEQYF
CDR3nt: TGTGCCAGCAGCCGACCGGGAGAGATCGAGCAGTACTTC

abundance: NA
d_gene: NA
j_gene: TRBJ1-2
v_gene: TRBV5-1
CDR3aa: CASSLGSGENLGYTF
CDR3nt: TGCGCCAGCAGCTTGGGTTCAGGGGAGAATTTGGGCTACACCTTC

abundance: NA
d_gene: NA
j_gene: TRBJ2-1
v_gene: TRBV4-3
CDR3aa: CASSQATGGEQFF
CDR3nt: TGCGCCAGCAGCCAAGCGACCGGGGGTGAGCAGTTCTTC

abundance: NA
d_gene: TRBD2
j_gene: TRBJ2-1
v_gene: TRBV10-3
CDR3aa: CAIKGLAGGNEQFF
CDR3nt: TGTGCCATCAAAGGACTAGCGGGGGGCAATGAGCAGTTCTTC

abundance: NA
d_gene: NA
j_gene: TRBJ1-5
v_gene: TRBV13
CDR3aa: CASSQGYSNQPQHF
CDR3nt: TGTGCCAGCAGCCAGGGTTACAGTAATCAGCCCCAGCATTTT

abundance: once
d_gene: TRBD2
j_gene: TRBJ2-1
v_gene: TRBV6-5
CDR3aa: CASSYLAGDNEQFF
CDR3nt: TGTGCCAGCAGTTACCTAGCGGGGGACAATGAGCAGTTCTTC

abundance: NA
d_gene: NA
j_gene: TRBJ1-1
v_gene: TRBV28
CDR3aa: CASSLQSGLFGAFF
CDR3nt: TGTGCCAGCAGTCTCCAATCCGGTCTTTTCGGAGCTTTCTTT

abundance: NA
d_gene: NA
j_gene: TRBJ1-5
v_gene: TRBV30
CDR3aa: CAWSGSGQPQHF
CDR3nt: TGTGCCTGGAGTGGGTCGGGTCAGCCCCAGCATTTT

abundance: NA
d_gene: NA
j_gene: TRBJ1-5
v_gene: TRBV28
CDR3aa: CASSLFRTDRTPPSNQPQHF
CDR3nt: TGTGCCAGCAGTTTATTTAGGACCGACAGAACACCGCCTAGCAATCAGCCCCAGCATTTT

abundance: NA
d_gene: NA
j_gene: TRBJ2-7
v_gene: TRBV19
CDR3aa: CASSRGRDRPYEQYF
CDR3nt: TGTGCCAGTAGTAGGGGGCGGGACAGACCCTACGAGCAGTACTTC

abundance: NA
d_gene: TRBD1
j_gene: TRBJ2-3
v_gene: TRBV28
CDR3aa: CASSYRGRFGTDTQYF
CDR3nt: TGTGCCAGCAGTTACAGGGGGCGATTCGGCACAGATACGCAGTATTTT

abundance: NA
d_gene: NA
j_gene: TRBJ2-2
v_gene: TRBV5-1
CDR3aa: CASRPGQNTGELFF
CDR3nt: TGCGCCAGCAGACCTGGACAGAACACCGGGGAGCTGTTTTTT

abundance: NA
d_gene: NA
j_gene: TRBJ2-5
v_gene: TRBV7-6
CDR3aa: CASSPRFPGEIQETQYF
CDR3nt: TGTGCCAGCAGCCCTCGGTTTCCGGGGGAAATACAAGAGACCCAGTACTTC

abundance: once
d_gene: NA
j_gene: TRBJ1-3
v_gene: TRBV19
CDR3aa: CASKGAGRISGNTIYF
CDR3nt: TGTGCCAGTAAGGGAGCGGGACGGATCTCTGGAAACACCATATATTTT

abundance: NA
d_gene: TRBD2
j_gene: TRBJ2-1
v_gene: TRBV5-1
CDR3aa: CASSEAGLAGGHEQFF
CDR3nt: TGCGCCAGCAGCGAAGCGGGACTAGCGGGGGGGCATGAGCAGTTCTTC

abundance: NA
d_gene: NA
j_gene: TRBJ1-6
v_gene: TRBV6-1
CDR3aa: CASSADTSSYNSPLHF
CDR3nt: TGTGCCAGCAGTGCTGACACGAGCTCCTATAATTCACCCCTCCACTTT

abundance: NA
d_gene: TRBD2
j_gene: TRBJ2-3
v_gene: TRBV30
CDR3aa: CAWRSGGVSTDTQYF
CDR3nt: TGTGCCTGGAGGAGCGGGGGGGTTAGCACAGATACGCAGTATTTT

abundance: once
d_gene: NA
j_gene: TRBJ2-7
v_gene: TRBV2
CDR3aa: CASTRSGSPSSYEQYF
CDR3nt: TGTGCCAGCACCCGGTCGGGATCCCCGAGCTCCTACGAGCAGTACTTC

abundance: NA
d_gene: NA
j_gene: TRBJ2-1
v_gene: TRBV27
CDR3aa: CASSSWREDNEQFF
CDR3nt: TGTGCCAGCAGTTCGTGGAGGGAAGACAATGAGCAGTTCTTC

abundance: NA
d_gene: NA
j_gene: TRBJ1-2
v_gene: TRBV7-8
CDR3aa: CASSLGRGGYTF
CDR3nt: TGTGCCAGCAGCCTAGGGAGAGGGGGCTACACCTTC